This TCR beta chain was documented in a study of control samples from healthy donors and cancer patients. Assay: immunoSEQ multiplex PCR; the TCRdb copy retains only in-frame clones and omits some. The sample includes roughly 120,000 clones, roughly 91% seen only once; the top ten take around 17%. CDR3 length: 17 amino acids. Per the germline V gene, CDR1 is SGHKS and CDR2 is YYEKEE (reference sequence). Trimming shortened V by 3 bases and J by 6 bases, and 25 bases separated the two germline ends. The TCR originated in a woman aged 50 to 60 in good health. Sequencing input: blood. The chain uses TRBV5-5 and TRBJ2-7, with a tentative D call TRBD2 (7 bases). The DNA for the CDR3 is TGTGCCAGCAGCTCGATTACCGGGGGGACATTTTCAGGCGAGCAGTACGTC. Its protein is CASSSITGGTFSGEQYV.